This T cell receptor (beta chain) was recovered during a study of cytomegalovirus exposure and HLA in healthy donors. Germline V gives CDR1 SGHNT, CDR2 YYREEE (reference sequence). The CDR3 contains 13 residues. V lost 0 bases to trimming and J lost 4 bases, with 5 bases between them. Although they were nominally healthy when sampled, donors likely had unrecorded immune exposures. Turning to this clone: What it binds is not known.

General study points: According to an earlier analysis, most TCR beta V segments yielded productive rearrangements about 87% or about 30% of the time. Reportedly, diagnosis of cytomegalovirus status by the classifier showed high specificity and sensitivity.

Use of 60 Vbeta and 13 Jbeta primers characterized the PCR. How the authors handled the data: Later reanalysis found approximately 80 million unique TCR beta chains, around 10 million of them shared. Assay used: immunoSEQ multiplex PCR; TCRdb lists only in-frame clones, some missing. The V and J calls and clone size come from that table; D and trimming were worked out from the DNA. This sample contains about 130,000 clones. The V gene is TRBV5-4, the J gene TRBJ2-1, with D unresolved. Sequencing used PBMCs. This TCR came from a woman in her 40s in good health and CMV-seropositive. DNA for the CDR3: TGTGCCAGCAGCTTGGCTGTGTACAATGAGCAGTTCTTC. Translating gives CASSLAVYNEQFF.